These T cell receptor beta chains were read from a single sample in a study of CD8+ T cells in alopecia areata. Measured with immunoSEQ multiplex PCR; TCRdb has only the in-frame clones, and not every one. The sample carries about 160,000 clones, around 87% recorded once. The source was CD8+ T cells sorted from blood, collected at week 0. The receptors here all came from a human donor with alopecia areata. Each CDR3 is given with its conserved first and last residue. A D gene is named only where the DNA matches it firmly. Only some rows state a clone size, as once, few, many or a class for expanded clones.

>TRBV29-1|-|-|TRBJ1-2
TGCAGCGTTGGAGACAGCTATGGCTACACCTTC
CSVGDSYGYTF
>TRBV13|-|-|TRBJ1-6
TGTGCCAGCAGCTTATCGACGGAAGGGGAAAATAATTCACCCCTCCACTTT
CASSLSTEGENNSPLHF
>TRBV23-1|-|-|TRBJ2-7
TGCGCCAGCAGTCAATCGGGGGAACGGGAGAGCTCCTACGAGCAGTACTTC
CASSQSGERESSYEQYF
>TRBV9|TRBD1|once|TRBJ2-7
TGTGCCAGCAGCGCGACCGGGACAGGGGGCTACTACGAGCAGTACTTC
CASSATGTGGYYEQYF
>TRBV9|TRBD1|-|TRBJ2-7
TGTGCCAGCAGCATCGCGACAGGGCCTATCTACGAGCAGTACTTC
CASSIATGPIYEQYF
>TRBV29-1|TRBD2|-|TRBJ2-1
TGCAGCGTTGAAGGGACTAGCGGGAGAAATGTCTACAATGAGCAGTTCTTC
CSVEGTSGRNVYNEQFF
>TRBV27|TRBD1|-|TRBJ2-4
TGTGCCAGCAGCTTAGAGGGGACAGGGGCGCGGCAGGACATTCAGTACTTC
CASSLEGTGARQDIQYF
>TRBV7-6|TRBD2|-|TRBJ2-7
TGTGCCAGCAGCCCACCATACGCGGGAGATCTTTACGAGCAGTACTTC
CASSPPYAGDLYEQYF
>TRBV5-6|-|-|TRBJ2-1
TGTGCCAGCAGCCTTGGGACGGCCTACAATGAGCAGTTCTTC
CASSLGTAYNEQFF
>TRBV27|-|-|TRBJ2-7
TGTGCCAGCAGCCCATTCGGTGAAAACGAGCAGTACTTC
CASSPFGENEQYF
>TRBV6-1|-|-|TRBJ2-1
TGTGCCAGCTCCTACAATGAGCAGTTCTTC
CASSYNEQFF
>TRBV7-8|TRBD1|few|TRBJ2-3
TGTGCCAGCAGCTTAGGGGTCCAGGGGGCAGATACGCAGTATTTT
CASSLGVQGADTQYF
>TRBV9|-|-|TRBJ2-4
TGTGCCAGCAGCGTAGATGGGGACATTCAGTACTTC
CASSVDGDIQYF
>TRBV10-2|TRBD2|-|TRBJ2-3
TGCGCCAGCAGTGAAGCGGGGGCTAGCACAGATACGCAGTATTTT
CASSEAGASTDTQYF
>TRBV4-1|TRBD1|-|TRBJ2-2
TGCGCCAGCAGCCAAGGGGGACAGGGGACCCTGGTGGACCTGTTTTTT
CASSQGGQGTLVDLFF
>TRBV6-5|-|-|TRBJ2-2
TGTGCCAGCAGCCCCGGGAGCGCCGGGGAGCTGTTTTTT
CASSPGSAGELFF
>TRBV7-3|-|-|TRBJ1-2
TGTGCCAGCAGCTTAGGACAGTTCAATGGCTACACCTTC
CASSLGQFNGYTF
>TRBV29-1|-|-|TRBJ1-1
TGCAGCGTTCCCCGTTACACTGAAGCTTTCTTT
CSVPRYTEAFF
>TRBV10-2|-|-|TRBJ1-2
TGCGCCAGCAGGACCCTGATGGGAGGCTACACCTTC
CASRTLMGGYTF
>TRBV7-8|-|-|TRBJ1-1
TGTGCCAGCAGCTTTCAGGCGAACACTGAAGCTTTCTTT
CASSFQANTEAFF